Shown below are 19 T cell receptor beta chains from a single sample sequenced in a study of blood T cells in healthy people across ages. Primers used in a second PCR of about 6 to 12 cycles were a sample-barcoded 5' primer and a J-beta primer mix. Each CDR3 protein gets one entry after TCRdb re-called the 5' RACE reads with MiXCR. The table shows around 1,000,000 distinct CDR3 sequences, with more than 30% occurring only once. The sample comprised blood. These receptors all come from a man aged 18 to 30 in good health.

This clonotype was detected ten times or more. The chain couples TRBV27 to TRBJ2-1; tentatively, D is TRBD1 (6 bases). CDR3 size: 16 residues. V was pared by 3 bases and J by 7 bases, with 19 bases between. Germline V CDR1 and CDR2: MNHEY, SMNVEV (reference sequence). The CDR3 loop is CASSFYKGRGSNEQFF. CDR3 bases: TGTGCCAGCAGTTTTTATAAGGGCAGGGGATCTAATGAGCAGTTCTTC.

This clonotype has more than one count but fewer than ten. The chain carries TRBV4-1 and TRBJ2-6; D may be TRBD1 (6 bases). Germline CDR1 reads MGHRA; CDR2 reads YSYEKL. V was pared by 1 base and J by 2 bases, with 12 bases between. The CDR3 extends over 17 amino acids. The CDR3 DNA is TGCGCCAGCAGCCAAGGGACAGATGAAGCTGGGGCCAACGTCCTGACTTTC. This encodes CASSQGTDEAGANVLTF.

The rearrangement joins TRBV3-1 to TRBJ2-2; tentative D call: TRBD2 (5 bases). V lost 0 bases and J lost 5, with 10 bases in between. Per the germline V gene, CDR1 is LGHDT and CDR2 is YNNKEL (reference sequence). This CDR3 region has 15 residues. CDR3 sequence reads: CASSQDFRGTGELFF. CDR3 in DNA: TGTGCCAGCAGCCAAGATTTTCGGGGAACCGGGGAGCTGTTTTTT.

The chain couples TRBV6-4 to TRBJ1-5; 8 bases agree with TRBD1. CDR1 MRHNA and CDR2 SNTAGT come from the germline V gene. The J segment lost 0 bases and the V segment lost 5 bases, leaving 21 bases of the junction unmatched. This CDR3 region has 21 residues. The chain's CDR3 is CASSRLQGGKQGEFSNQPQHF. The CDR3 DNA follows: TGTGCCAGCAGTCGACTCCAGGGGGGGAAACAGGGGGAATTTAGCAATCAGCCCCAGCATTTT.

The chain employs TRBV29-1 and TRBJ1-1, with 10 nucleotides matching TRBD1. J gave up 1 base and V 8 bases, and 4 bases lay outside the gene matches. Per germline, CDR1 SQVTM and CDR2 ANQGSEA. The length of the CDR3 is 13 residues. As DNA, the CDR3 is TGCAGCCTCCGGACAGGGGGGAACACTGAAGCTTTCTTT. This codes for CSLRTGGNTEAFF.

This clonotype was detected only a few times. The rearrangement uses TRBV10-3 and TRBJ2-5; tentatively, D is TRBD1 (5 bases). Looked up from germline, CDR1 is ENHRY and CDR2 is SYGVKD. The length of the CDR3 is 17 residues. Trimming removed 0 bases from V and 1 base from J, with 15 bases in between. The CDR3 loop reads CAISESGQGGLQETQYF. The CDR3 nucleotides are TGTGCCATCAGTGAGTCGGGGCAGGGCGGTCTCCAAGAGACCCAGTACTTC.

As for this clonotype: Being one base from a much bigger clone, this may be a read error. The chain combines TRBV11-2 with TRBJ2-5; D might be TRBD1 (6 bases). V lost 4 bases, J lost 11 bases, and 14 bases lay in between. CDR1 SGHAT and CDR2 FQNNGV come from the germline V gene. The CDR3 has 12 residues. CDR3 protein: CASSYQGIEQYF. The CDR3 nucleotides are TGTGCCAGCAGCTACCAGGGGATTGAGCAGTACTTC.

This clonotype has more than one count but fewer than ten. This CDR3 reads CASSPKGRDWTYNEQFF. The CDR3 nucleotides read TGTGCCAGCAGCCCAAAGGGTCGGGACTGGACCTACAATGAGCAGTTCTTC. The chain couples TRBV3-1 to TRBJ2-1; D possibly corresponds to TRBD2 (6 bases). Looked up from germline, CDR1 is LGHDT and CDR2 is YNNKEL (reference sequence). V was cut by 4 bases and J by 2 bases, with 18 bases left in between. The CDR3 contains 17 residues.

The CDR3 coding sequence is TGTGCCAGCAGCTTATTACGGGAAAACTATGGCTACACCTTC. Its protein product is CASSLLRENYGYTF. This chain uses TRBV13 with TRBJ1-2; D is uncertain. This CDR3 is 14 amino acids long. With 2 bases removed from V and 2 bases from J, the gap between germline ends came to 9 bases. Germline loops: CDR1 PRHDT, CDR2 FYEKMQ (reference sequence). The full variable domain, its missing parts supplied by reference TRBV13 and TRBJ1-2, is AAGVIQSPRHLIKEKRETATLKCYPIPRHDTVYWYQQGPGQDPQFLISFYEKMQSDKGSIPDRFSAQQFSDYHSELNMSSLELGDSALYFCASSLLRENYGYTFGSGTRLTVV.

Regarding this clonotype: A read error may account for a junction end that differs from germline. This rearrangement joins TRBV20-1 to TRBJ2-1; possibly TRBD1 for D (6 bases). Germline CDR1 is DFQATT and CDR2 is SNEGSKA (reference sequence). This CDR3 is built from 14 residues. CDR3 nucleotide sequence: TGTAGTGCTAGAGATGTCAGGGGTTGGGTTGAGCAGTTCTTC. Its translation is CSARDVRGWVEQFF.

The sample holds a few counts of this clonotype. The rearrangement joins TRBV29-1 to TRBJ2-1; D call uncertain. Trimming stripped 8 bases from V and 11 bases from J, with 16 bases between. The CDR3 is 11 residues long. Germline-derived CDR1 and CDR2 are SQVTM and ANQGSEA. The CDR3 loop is CSFISAAQQFF. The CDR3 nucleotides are TGCAGCTTTATATCCGCGGCTCAGCAGTTCTTC.

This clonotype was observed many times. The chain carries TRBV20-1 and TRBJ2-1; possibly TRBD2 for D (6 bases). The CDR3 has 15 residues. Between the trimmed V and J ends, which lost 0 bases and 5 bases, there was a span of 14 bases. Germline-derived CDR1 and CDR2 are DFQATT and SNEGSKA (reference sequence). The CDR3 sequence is CSARDGVADNNEQFF. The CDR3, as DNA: TGCAGTGCTAGAGATGGAGTAGCGGACAACAATGAGCAGTTCTTC.

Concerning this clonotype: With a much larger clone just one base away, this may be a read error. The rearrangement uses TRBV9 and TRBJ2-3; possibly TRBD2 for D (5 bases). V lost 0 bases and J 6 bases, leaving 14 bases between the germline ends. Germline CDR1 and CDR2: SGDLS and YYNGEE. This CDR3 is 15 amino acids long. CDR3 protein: CASSVELVPRDTQYF. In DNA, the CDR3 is TGTGCCAGCAGCGTAGAACTAGTCCCGAGGGATACGCAGTATTTT.

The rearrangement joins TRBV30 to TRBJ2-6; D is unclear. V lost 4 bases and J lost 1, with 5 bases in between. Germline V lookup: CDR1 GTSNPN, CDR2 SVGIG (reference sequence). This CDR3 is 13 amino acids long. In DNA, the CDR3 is TGTGCCTGGATATCGTCTGGGGCCAACGTCCTGACTTTC. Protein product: CAWISSGANVLTF.

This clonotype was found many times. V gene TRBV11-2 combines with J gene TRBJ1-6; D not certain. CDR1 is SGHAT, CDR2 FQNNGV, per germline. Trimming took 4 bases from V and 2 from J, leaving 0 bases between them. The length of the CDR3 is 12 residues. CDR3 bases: TGTGCCAGCAGCTCCTATAATTCACCCCTCCACTTT. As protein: CASSSYNSPLHF.

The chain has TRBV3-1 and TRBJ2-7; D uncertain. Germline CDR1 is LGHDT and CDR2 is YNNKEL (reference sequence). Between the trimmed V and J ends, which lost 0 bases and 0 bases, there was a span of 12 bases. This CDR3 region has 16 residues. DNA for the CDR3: TGTGCCAGCAGCCAAGAGCCACTGGGGTACTCCTACGAGCAGTACTTC. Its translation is CASSQEPLGYSYEQYF.

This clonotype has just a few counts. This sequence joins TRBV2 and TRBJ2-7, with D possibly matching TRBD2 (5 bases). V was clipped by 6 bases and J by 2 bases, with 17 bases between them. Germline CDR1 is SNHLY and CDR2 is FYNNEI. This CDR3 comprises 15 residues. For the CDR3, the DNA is TGTGCCAGCAGCCAACTCACTAGTTTAGCCTACGAGCAGTACTTC. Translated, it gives CASSQLTSLAYEQYF.

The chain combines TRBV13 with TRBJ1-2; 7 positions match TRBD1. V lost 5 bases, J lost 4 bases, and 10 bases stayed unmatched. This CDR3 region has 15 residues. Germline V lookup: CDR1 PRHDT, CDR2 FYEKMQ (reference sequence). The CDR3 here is CASSLGGDSLYGYTF. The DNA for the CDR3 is TGTGCCAGCAGCCTTGGCGGGGACAGCCTCTATGGCTACACCTTC.

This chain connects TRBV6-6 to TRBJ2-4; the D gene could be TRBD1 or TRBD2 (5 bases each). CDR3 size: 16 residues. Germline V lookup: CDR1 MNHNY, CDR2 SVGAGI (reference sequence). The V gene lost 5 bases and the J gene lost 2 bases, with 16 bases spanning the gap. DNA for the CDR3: TGTGCCAGCAGTGGGGCCGGGACCCTAACCAAAAACATTCAGTACTTC. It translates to CASSGAGTLTKNIQYF.